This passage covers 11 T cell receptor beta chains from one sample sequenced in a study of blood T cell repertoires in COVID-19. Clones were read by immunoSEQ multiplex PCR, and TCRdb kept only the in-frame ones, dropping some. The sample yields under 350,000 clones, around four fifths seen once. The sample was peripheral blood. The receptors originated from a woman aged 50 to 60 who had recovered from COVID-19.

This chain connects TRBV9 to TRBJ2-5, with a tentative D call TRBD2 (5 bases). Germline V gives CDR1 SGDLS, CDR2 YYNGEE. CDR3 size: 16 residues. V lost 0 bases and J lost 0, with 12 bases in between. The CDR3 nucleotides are TGTGCCAGCAGCGTAGAGGGCGGGCTGTACCAAGAGACCCAGTACTTC. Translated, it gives CASSVEGGLYQETQYF.

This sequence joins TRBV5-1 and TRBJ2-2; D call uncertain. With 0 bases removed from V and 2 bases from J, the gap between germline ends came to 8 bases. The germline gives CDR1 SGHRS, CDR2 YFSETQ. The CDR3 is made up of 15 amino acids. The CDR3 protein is CASSLGQFNTGELFF. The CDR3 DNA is TGCGCCAGCAGCTTGGGTCAGTTTAACACCGGGGAGCTGTTTTTT.

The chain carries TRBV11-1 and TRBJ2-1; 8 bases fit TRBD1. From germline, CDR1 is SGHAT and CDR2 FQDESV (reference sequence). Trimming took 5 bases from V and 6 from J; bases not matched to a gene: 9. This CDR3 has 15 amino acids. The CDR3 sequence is CASSPRTGLGNEQFF. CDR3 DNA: TGTGCCAGCAGCCCCAGGACAGGGTTGGGCAATGAGCAGTTCTTC.

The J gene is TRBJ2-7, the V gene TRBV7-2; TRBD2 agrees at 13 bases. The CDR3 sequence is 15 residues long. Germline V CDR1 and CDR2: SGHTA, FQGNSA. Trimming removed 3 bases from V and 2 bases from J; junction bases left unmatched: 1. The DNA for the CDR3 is TGTGCCAGCAGCTTCGGGACTAGCGGGGCCTACGAGCAGTACTTC. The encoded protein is CASSFGTSGAYEQYF. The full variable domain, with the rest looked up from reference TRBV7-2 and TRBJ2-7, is GAGVSQSPSNKVTEKGKDVELRCDPISGHTALYWYRQSLGQGLEFLIYFQGNSAPDKSGLPSDRFSAERTGGSVSTLTIQRTQQEDSAVYLCASSFGTSGAYEQYFGPGTRLTVT.

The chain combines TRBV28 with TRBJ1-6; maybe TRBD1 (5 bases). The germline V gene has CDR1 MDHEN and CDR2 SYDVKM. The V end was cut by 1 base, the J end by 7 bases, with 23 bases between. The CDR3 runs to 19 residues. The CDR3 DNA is TGTGCCAGCAGTTTATTTGGGACTGTACCCCCTACCGGGAATTCACCCCTCCACTTT. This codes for CASSLFGTVPPTGNSPLHF.

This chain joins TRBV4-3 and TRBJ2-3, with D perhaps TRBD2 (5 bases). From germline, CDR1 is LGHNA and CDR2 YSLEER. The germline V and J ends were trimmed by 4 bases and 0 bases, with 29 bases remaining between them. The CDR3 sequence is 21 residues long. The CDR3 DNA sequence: TGCGCCAGCAGCCCCGCTTTGACTAATCGCAGACTCCCAGCTAGCACAGATACGCAGTATTTT. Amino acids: CASSPALTNRRLPASTDTQYF.

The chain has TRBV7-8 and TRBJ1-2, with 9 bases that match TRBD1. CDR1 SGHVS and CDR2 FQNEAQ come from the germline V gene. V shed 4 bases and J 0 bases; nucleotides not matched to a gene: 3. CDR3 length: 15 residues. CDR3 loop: CASSSRQGANYGYTF. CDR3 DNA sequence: TGTGCCAGCAGCTCCAGACAGGGGGCTAACTATGGCTACACCTTC. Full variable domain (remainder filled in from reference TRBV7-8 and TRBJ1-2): GAGVSQSPRYKVAKRGQDVALRCDPISGHVSLFWYQQALGQGPEFLTYFQNEAQLDKSGLPSDRFFAERPEGSVSTLKIQRTQQEDSAVYLCASSSRQGANYGYTFGSGTRLTVV.

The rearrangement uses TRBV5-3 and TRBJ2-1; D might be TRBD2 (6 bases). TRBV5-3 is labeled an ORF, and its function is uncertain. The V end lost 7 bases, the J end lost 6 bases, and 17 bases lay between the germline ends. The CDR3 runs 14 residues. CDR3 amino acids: CARLGAGHGNEQFF. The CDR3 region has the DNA TGTGCCAGACTTGGGGCGGGGCATGGCAATGAGCAGTTCTTC.

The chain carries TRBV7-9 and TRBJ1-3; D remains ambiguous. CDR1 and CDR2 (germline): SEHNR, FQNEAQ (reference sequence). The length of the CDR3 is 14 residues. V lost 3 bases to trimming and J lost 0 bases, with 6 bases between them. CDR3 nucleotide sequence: TGTGCCAGCAGCTTGCTGAGCTCTGGAAACACCATATATTTT. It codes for CASSLLSSGNTIYF.

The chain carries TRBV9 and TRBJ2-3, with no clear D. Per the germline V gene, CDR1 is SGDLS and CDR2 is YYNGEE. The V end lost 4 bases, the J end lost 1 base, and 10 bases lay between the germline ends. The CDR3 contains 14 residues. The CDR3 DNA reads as TGTGCCAGCAGCCGCGAGCCTGGCACAGATACGCAGTATTTT. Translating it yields CASSREPGTDTQYF.

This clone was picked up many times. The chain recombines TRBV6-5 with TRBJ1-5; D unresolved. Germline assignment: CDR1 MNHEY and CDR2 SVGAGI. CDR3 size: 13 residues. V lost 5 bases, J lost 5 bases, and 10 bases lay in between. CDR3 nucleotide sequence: TGTGCCAGCAGTCTAGACGGGGATCAGCCCCAGCATTTT. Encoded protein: CASSLDGDQPQHF.